The rows below give T cell receptor beta chains drawn from one sample of a study of beta chain features in type 1 diabetes. TCRdb's table, derived via immunoSEQ multiplex PCR, lists solely in-frame clones and lacks some. There are under 400,000 clones in the sample; about 14% occur only once, and roughly 6.7% lies in the top ten. What was sequenced was central memory CD4+ T cells from blood. The receptor source for this set is a man younger than 40 in good health. Each CDR3 is given with its conserved first and last residue. Each record gives: D gene, J gene, clone size, V gene, CDR3 DNA, CDR3 protein. The D gene is left open where the match is weak. The size field is filled for only some rows; it gives once, few, many or a size class.

- TRBJ1-3 - TRBV4-1 TGCGCCAGCAGCCAGGTGGGGGTAATGGGAAACACCATATATTTT CASSQVGVMGNTIYF
TRBD2 TRBJ2-5 few TRBV11-2 TGTGCCAGCAGCTTAAGGGGACTAGTCGGAGAGACCCAGTACTTC CASSLRGLVGETQYF
- TRBJ1-2 many TRBV25-1 TGTGCCAGCAGTGAATTGGGGGGCTACACCTTC CASSELGGYTF
- TRBJ1-2 - TRBV30 TGTGCCTGGAGTAGGGGATTAGACTATGGCTACACCTTC CAWSRGLDYGYTF
TRBD1 TRBJ2-1 - TRBV9 TGTGCCGCACCGTCCGGGACAGGGCGTGAGCAGTTCTTC CAAPSGTGREQFF
- TRBJ1-6 few TRBV5-1 TGCGCCAGCAGCCCCCGGGAAGGGGGGAGTTCACCCCTCCACTTT CASSPREGGSSPLHF
- TRBJ1-3 - TRBV10-3 TGTGCCATCAGTCCAGGGGACCCTGGAAACACCATATATTTT CAISPGDPGNTIYF
- TRBJ2-1 - TRBV19 TGTGCCAGTAGATCGGGAGTAGGACAGTTCTTC CASRSGVGQFF
TRBD1 TRBJ2-1 - TRBV5-1 TGCGCCAGCAGCTTGGGACAGGGCTCCTACAATGAGCAGTTCTTC CASSLGQGSYNEQFF
TRBD1 TRBJ1-6 many TRBV5-4 TGTGCCAGCAGCTTGGACAGACAGGGGGCGGCCTCACCCCTCCACTTT CASSLDRQGAASPLHF
- TRBJ1-1 few TRBV9 TGTGCCAGCAGCGTGGGGGGGTACACTGAAGCTTTCTTT CASSVGGYTEAFF
- TRBJ2-7 few TRBV6-5 TGTGCCAGCACCAAAGGGTCCCACGAGCAGTACTTC CASTKGSHEQYF
TRBD1 TRBJ1-3 few TRBV6-4 TGTGCCAGCAGTGCCGGGACAGGGGCTGGAAACACCATATATTTT CASSAGTGAGNTIYF
- TRBJ2-2 few TRBV6-5 TGTGCCAGCAGCCGCGGGACAGCGAACACCGGGGAGCTGTTTTTT CASSRGTANTGELFF
- TRBJ2-2 few TRBV11-2 TGTGCCAGCAGCTTTCTCCGGGCGGCCGGGGAGCTGTTTTTT CASSFLRAAGELFF
- TRBJ1-2 few TRBV5-4 TGTGCCAGCAGCCCGGACCCCATGCAGGGCGTTTTCTATGGCTACACCTTC CASSPDPMQGVFYGYTF
- TRBJ2-5 few TRBV18 TGTGCCAGCTCACCCGTGAGGGAGACCCAGTACTTC CASSPVRETQYF
TRBD1 TRBJ2-1 many TRBV10-3 TGTGCCATCAGCAGGGACAGATACAATGAGCAGTTCTTC CAISRDRYNEQFF
- TRBJ2-3 - TRBV9 TGTGCCAGCAGCGTATTGAGGAGTCCAGATACGCAGTATTTT CASSVLRSPDTQYF
- TRBJ1-5 few TRBV6-1 TGTGCCAGCAATGGCTTCGGGGTTACGGGTCAGCCCCAGCATTTT CASNGFGVTGQPQHF
TRBD1 TRBJ1-2 few TRBV9 TGTGCCAGCAGCCCCCGGGACAGATCCCACTATGGCTACACCTTC CASSPRDRSHYGYTF
- TRBJ1-2 - TRBV7-3 TGTGCCAGCAGCGACCCAGGACTGGAGGGCTACACCTTC CASSDPGLEGYTF
TRBD2 TRBJ2-5 - TRBV7-2 TGTGCCAGCAGCGCCTCAACTAGCGGGGGGGGAGAGACCCAGTACTTC CASSASTSGGGETQYF
TRBD2 TRBJ2-1 - TRBV5-4 TGTGCCAGCAGCATACCGACTAGCGGGGTATCCTACAATGAGCAGTTCTTC CASSIPTSGVSYNEQFF
TRBD1 TRBJ2-7 many TRBV16 TGTGCCAGCAGCCAATCACAGGGGACACGCTACGAGCAGTACTTC CASSQSQGTRYEQYF
TRBD1 TRBJ1-1 - TRBV5-1 TGCGCCAGCTTCCCCAGGGGGGAGGGGAACACTGAAGCTTTCTTT CASFPRGEGNTEAFF
TRBD1 TRBJ2-1 few TRBV20-1 TGCAGTGCTAAAACAGGGGGTGAGCAGTTCTTC CSAKTGGEQFF
- TRBJ1-5 few TRBV2 TGTGCCAGCAGTTATCTCCAGAACAATCAGCCCCAGCATTTT CASSYLQNNQPQHF
- TRBJ1-5 - TRBV5-4 TGTGCCAGCAGCGAAGGAGATCAGCCCCAGCATTTT CASSEGDQPQHF
- TRBJ1-1 - TRBV19 TGTGCCAGTAGTTCTAGGGGGGGGCAGACTGAAGCTTTCTTT CASSSRGGQTEAFF
- TRBJ1-6 - TRBV6-5 TGTGCCAGCTCCGACCCCAATTCACCCCTCCACTTT CASSDPNSPLHF
- TRBJ1-1 few TRBV25-1 TGTGCCAGCAGGGGGTCCTCGAACACTGAAGCTTTCTTT CASRGSSNTEAFF
- TRBJ2-2 - TRBV5-4 TGTGCCAGCAGCTATGACAGTACGAACACCGGGGAGCTGTTTTTT CASSYDSTNTGELFF
- TRBJ2-7 many TRBV27 TGTGCCAGCAACCCTGCAGGGAGCTACGAGCAGTACTTC CASNPAGSYEQYF
TRBD1 TRBJ1-1 - TRBV5-1 TGCGCCAGCAGCTTACAGGGGTCGAACACTGAAGCTTTCTTT CASSLQGSNTEAFF
TRBD1 TRBJ2-2 - TRBV5-1 TGCGCCAGCAGACCAGGACAGGGGGCCGGGGAGCTGTTTTTT CASRPGQGAGELFF
- TRBJ2-7 - TRBV9 TGTGCCAGCAGCGTAGCCCCAGCCTACGAGCAGTACTTC CASSVAPAYEQYF
- TRBJ2-5 few TRBV11-2 TGTGCCAGCAGCTTAGATGGCTTGGCTGGTGAGACCCAGTACTTC CASSLDGLAGETQYF
TRBD1 TRBJ1-1 - TRBV29-1 TGCAGCGCCCGGGACAGGGGTATGAACACTGAAGCTTTCTTT CSARDRGMNTEAFF
TRBD2 TRBJ2-7 few TRBV27 TGTGCCAGCAGTTTATCGCGGCGCGGGGGGTCCTACGAGCAGTACTTC CASSLSRRGGSYEQYF
TRBD2 TRBJ2-1 many TRBV7-2 TGTGCCAGCAGCGGCCGCGGACTAGCGGGAGCCTACAATGAGCAGTTCTTC CASSGRGLAGAYNEQFF
TRBD1 TRBJ1-2 - TRBV18 TGTGCCAGCTCATCCCAACAGGGGAATGGCTACACCTTC CASSSQQGNGYTF
TRBD1 TRBJ1-1 - TRBV30 TGTGCCTGGAGGGGACAGGCAAACACTGAAGCTTTCTTT CAWRGQANTEAFF
TRBD1 TRBJ1-6 - TRBV27 TGTGCCAGCAGAACTACAGGGGACTATAATTCACCCCTCCACTTT CASRTTGDYNSPLHF
TRBD2 TRBJ2-2 - TRBV7-3 TGTGCCAGCAGCACAGCGGGAGGGCCCACCGGGGAGCTGTTTTTT CASSTAGGPTGELFF
TRBD1 TRBJ2-4 few TRBV5-1 TGCGCCAGCAGCAGAGCTACGACAGGGGCCGAAAACATTCAGTACTTC CASSRATTGAENIQYF
TRBD1 TRBJ1-5 few TRBV6-1 TGTGCCAGCAGTGACCGGGACAGGGGGCCCAATCAGCCCCAGCATTTT CASSDRDRGPNQPQHF
- TRBJ2-7 - TRBV15 TGTGCCACCAGCAGAGAACTGACAGATTCCTACGAGCAGTACTTC CATSRELTDSYEQYF
- TRBJ2-3 few TRBV7-2 TGTGCCAGCAGCCCCACCAGCACAGATACGCAGTATTTT CASSPTSTDTQYF
- TRBJ1-1 few TRBV2 TGTGCCAGCAGTGTGGTCGGAGGGCCCACTGAAGCTTTCTTT CASSVVGGPTEAFF